The clone carrying this T cell receptor (beta chain) was recorded only once. Its antigen is currently unknown. The data originate from a study of shared clonotypes between healthy human individuals. Whole-study context: Researchers drew samples from two women and a few men aged 18 to 49.

The protocol was immunoSEQ multiplex PCR, while the TCRdb copy is restricted to in-frame clones and leaves out a portion. The data show about 2.1 million clones, 93% seen once. Naivety among CD8 cells was defined by CD45RO negativity and positive CCR7 selection, thereby excluding terminally differentiated effector memory CD45RA+ cells. Regarding the study as a whole: Clonotype sharing among donors, it was expected, would be affected by sequencing depth. Naive subsets usually exceeded memory subsets in estimated richness.

What was sequenced was naive CD8+ T cells from PBMCs. The origin of this receptor is a man in his late teens or twenties in good health. Some clones in this sample may be carry-over from other donors' samples.

Here the CDR3 DNA reads TGCGCCAGCAGCTTCGAGGCAGGGGGTGTGATCGAGCAGTACTTC. Protein product: CASSFEAGGVIEQYF. The rearrangement joins TRBV5-1 to TRBJ2-7; 7 bases are a match to TRBD1. This CDR3 contains 15 residues. Germline-derived CDR1 and CDR2 are SGHRS and YFSETQ. V shed 2 bases, J shed 6 bases, and the junction held 11 bases outside the gene matches.